Presented here are 17 T cell receptor beta chains from one specimen sequenced in a study of response to subunit inactivated influenza vaccine. TCRdb reanalysed the RT-PCR reads using MiXCR and keeps one entry per CDR3 protein. The top ten clones hold 9.5% to 15% of a sample with about 160,000 distinct CDR3 sequences, about 11% of them seen once. The starting material was non-naive T cells sorted from PBMCs, obtained more than 35 days after vaccination. The receptors were sampled from a man aged 45-60 years who received an inactivated influenza vaccine.

The sample holds many counts of this clonotype. V and J are TRBV4-1 and TRBJ1-1; a weak D match, TRBD1 (5 bases). CDR3 length: 14 amino acids. The V gene lost 4 bases and the J gene lost 0 bases, with 9 bases spanning the gap. Germline CDR1 is MGHRA and CDR2 is YSYEKL. CDR3 nucleotides: TGCGCCAGCAGCCGGGTAGGGGTGAACACTGAAGCTTTCTTT. This codes for CASSRVGVNTEAFF.

This clonotype occurred many times. Here the CDR3 reads CSASARRTLESTDTQYF. The CDR3 coding sequence is TGCAGTGCTAGCGCTCGCCGGACGTTAGAGAGCACAGATACGCAGTATTTT. The rearrangement uses TRBV20-1 and TRBJ2-3; unclear D gene. Germline CDR1 is DFQATT and CDR2 is SNEGSKA (reference sequence). Trimming stripped 3 bases from V and 0 bases from J, with 19 bases between. The CDR3 is made up of 17 amino acids.

The chain carries TRBV6-2 or TRBV6-3 and TRBJ2-2; possibly TRBD2 for D (6 bases). Germline CDR1 reads MNHEY; CDR2 reads SVGEGT. Trimming left V 2 bases short and J 6 bases short, with 13 bases between. The CDR3 loop spans 15 amino acids. The CDR3 DNA sequence: TGTGCCAGCAGTTACGGATCGGGGGATCCCGGGGAGCTGTTTTTT. Protein product: CASSYGSGDPGELFF.

The chain is built from TRBV4-1 and TRBJ1-1, with D possibly being TRBD1 (5 bases). V lost 3 bases and J lost 1, with 12 bases in between. The germline gives CDR1 MGHRA, CDR2 YSYEKL. The CDR3 loop spans 15 amino acids. CDR3 nucleotide sequence: TGCGCCAGCAGCCAGAGTGGACACAAGAACACTGAAGCTTTCTTT. Amino acids: CASSQSGHKNTEAFF.

This clonotype was seen more than once but under ten times. The chain joins TRBV5-1 to TRBJ2-7; a weak D match, TRBD2 (5 bases). V dropped 0 bases and J dropped 3 bases, with 16 bases sitting between them. CDR1 and CDR2 from the germline V gene are SGHRS and YFSETQ. This CDR3 has 16 residues. CDR3 loop: CASSLAWETDLYEQYF. The CDR3 nucleotides are TGCGCCAGCAGCTTGGCCTGGGAGACGGACCTCTACGAGCAGTACTTC.

This clonotype was detected many times. V usage is TRBV5-1 and J usage is TRBJ2-1, with D maybe TRBD2 (5 bases). V lost 4 bases, J lost 7 bases, and 15 bases lay in between. Germline V gives CDR1 SGHRS, CDR2 YFSETQ. This CDR3 contains 14 residues. CDR3: CASSLEGLGNEQFF. In DNA form, the CDR3 reads TGCGCCAGCAGCCTCGAGGGTCTAGGGAATGAGCAGTTCTTC.

This clonotype was found a few times. V is TRBV29-1 and J is TRBJ2-3; unclear D gene. CDR1 and CDR2 (germline): SQVTM, ANQGSEA. This CDR3 region has 16 residues. V dropped 0 bases and J dropped 5 bases, with 18 bases sitting between them. This chain's CDR3 is CSVEDRLRSSGDTQYF. The CDR3 coding sequence is TGCAGCGTTGAAGATCGTTTGCGTAGTTCGGGAGATACGCAGTATTTT.

This clonotype was found many times. V is TRBV11-2 and J is TRBJ2-7; TRBD2 agrees at 9 bases. CDR1 is SGHAT, CDR2 FQNNGV, per germline. Trimming took 4 bases from V and 9 from J; bases not matched to a gene: 10. This CDR3 has 14 residues. As DNA, the CDR3 is TGTGCCAGCAGCTCAAAAGCGGGAGGTTTGATGCAGTACTTC. Protein: CASSSKAGGLMQYF.

This rearrangement joins TRBV29-1 to TRBJ2-2; 8 positions match TRBD1. The CDR3 loop spans 14 amino acids. After removal of 7 bases from V and 7 bases from J, the junction contained 11 bases not matched to a gene. From germline, CDR1 is SQVTM and CDR2 ANQGSEA. Here the CDR3 reads CSAQGGQASGELFF. The CDR3, as DNA: TGCAGCGCCCAGGGGGGACAGGCAAGCGGGGAGCTGTTTTTT.

In this sample, this clonotype turned up many times. The chain recombines TRBV12-3 or TRBV12-4 with TRBJ1-5; D uncertain. V lost 1 base and J 7 bases, leaving 5 bases between the germline ends. The CDR3 runs 12 residues. CDR3 loop: CASSLGIQPQHF. Written as DNA, the CDR3 is TGTGCCAGCAGTTTAGGGATCCAGCCCCAGCATTTT.

This chain joins TRBV11-2 and TRBJ2-5, with D maybe TRBD2 (5 bases). CDR3 length: 15 residues. Trimming removed 1 base at V and 5 bases at J, with 14 bases between. Germline CDR1 reads SGHAT; CDR2 reads FQNNGV. CDR3 amino acids: CASSLGFGGSETQYF. CDR3 DNA: TGTGCCAGCAGCTTAGGTTTTGGCGGGTCGGAGACCCAGTACTTC.

This sequence joins TRBV4-1 and TRBJ1-2; 8 bases line up with TRBD1. The V gene end was trimmed by 0 bases and the J gene end by 4 bases; junction bases not matched to a gene: 4. Germline V gives CDR1 MGHRA, CDR2 YSYEKL. The CDR3 contains 15 residues. Here the CDR3 reads CASSQDWTGSYGYTF. The CDR3 region has the DNA TGCGCCAGCAGCCAAGATTGGACAGGGAGCTATGGCTACACCTTC.

The gene calls are TRBV7-2 and TRBJ2-5; TRBD2 matches at 12 bases. V shed 6 bases, J shed 6 bases, and the junction held 5 bases outside the gene matches. The CDR3 has 14 amino acids. From germline, CDR1 is SGHTA and CDR2 FQGNSA. CDR3 sequence: CASRPTSGGKTQYF. CDR3 DNA sequence: TGTGCCAGCAGACCGACTAGCGGGGGCAAGACCCAGTACTTC.

This clonotype was observed a few times. The chain combines TRBV20-1 with TRBJ1-1, with 7 bases lining up with TRBD1. The germline V gene has CDR1 DFQATT and CDR2 SNEGSKA (reference sequence). Losses at the gene ends were 5 bases for V and 3 bases for J; bases not matched to a gene: 6. The CDR3 spans 13 residues. The CDR3 sequence: CSAYRTGDTEAFF. The CDR3, as DNA: TGCAGTGCTTATCGGACAGGAGACACTGAAGCTTTCTTT.

This clonotype has just a few counts. As DNA, the CDR3 is TGCAGCGTTGAAGGGCAGGGCAACGAGCAGTACTTC. It specifies CSVEGQGNEQYF. The genes are TRBV29-1 and TRBJ2-7, with D perhaps matching TRBD1 (5 bases). Trimming removed 1 base at V and 5 bases at J, with 9 bases between. Germline CDR1 and CDR2: SQVTM and ANQGSEA. This CDR3 is built from 12 residues.

This clonotype was detected many times. This chain joins TRBV6-2 or TRBV6-3 and TRBJ2-6, with a possible D match to TRBD1 (5 bases). The CDR3 runs to 17 residues. The V and J ends lost 5 bases and 0 bases respectively, with 14 bases between them. CDR1 MNHEY and CDR2 SVGEGT come from the germline V gene. The CDR3 reads CASSPPAGLSGANVLTF. The CDR3 DNA follows: TGTGCCAGCAGTCCACCCGCAGGGCTCTCTGGGGCCAACGTCCTGACTTTC.

This clonotype has a count of ten or more. CDR3 amino acids: CASRSGRVKNGYTF. DNA for the CDR3: TGTGCCAGCAGATCGGGCAGGGTTAAGAACGGCTACACCTTC. This rearrangement joins TRBV11-2 to TRBJ1-2; D perhaps matches TRBD1 (5 bases). V lost 6 bases, J lost 8 bases, and 19 bases lay in between. CDR3 size: 14 residues. Looked up from germline, CDR1 is SGHAT and CDR2 is FQNNGV.